This T cell receptor beta chain emerged from a study of technical replicates of blood from a few donors. J was trimmed by 2 bases and V by 6 bases; bases with no gene match: 14. Germline V gene sequence: CDR1 SEHNR, CDR2 FQNEAQ (reference sequence). The CDR3 spans 17 residues. TCRdb keeps only in-frame clones here, not all; method: immunoSEQ multiplex PCR. The data hold approximately 59,000 clones, with approximately 86% observed a single time. The sequenced sample consisted of PBMCs. The chain joins TRBV7-9 to TRBJ2-7; 9 nucleotides align to TRBD2. This sequence was found in a human donor in good health. Some clones in this sample may be carry-over from other donors' samples. The CDR3 region has the DNA TGTGCCAGCAGTTCGGTCGGGCTAGCGGGGCTACCCTACGAGCAGTACTTC. Translated, it gives CASSSVGLAGLPYEQYF.